This T cell receptor beta chain was sequenced for a study of shared clonotypes between healthy human individuals. As for the study in general: Plates per donor: three CD4 naive, three CD4 memory, two CD8 naive, one CD8 memory.

CD45RO-negative cells were positively selected for CCR7, leaving out terminally differentiated effector memory CD45RA+ cells. Deletions cut 5 bases from V and 8 bases from J, with 16 bases between. Per germline, CDR1 SGHVS and CDR2 FNYEAQ. CDR3 length: 14 residues. On this clone itself: Its antigen remains unidentified.

Whole-study results and caveats: Sharing across four donors was highest in naive CD4 (around 5%) and lowest in memory CD8 (0.4%).

TCRdb keeps only in-frame clones here, not all; method: immunoSEQ multiplex PCR. This table has some 2,000,000 clones, approximately 94% appearing once. Input material: naive CD8+ T cells sorted from blood. The chain combines TRBV7-6 with TRBJ1-3; a possible D gene is TRBD1 (6 bases). The origin of this receptor is a man aged 18 to 29 in good health. DNA of the CDR3: TGTGCCAGCAGCCCGAGGGGGGGGCAGGACACCATATATTTT. Translation: CASSPRGGQDTIYF. Variable domain in full (rest from reference TRBV7-6 and TRBJ1-3): GAGVSQSPRYKVTKRGQDVALRCDPISGHVSLYWYRQALGQGPEFLTYFNYEAQQDKSGLPNDRFSAERPEGSISTLTIQRTEQRDSAMYRCASSPRGGQDTIYFGEGSWLTVV.